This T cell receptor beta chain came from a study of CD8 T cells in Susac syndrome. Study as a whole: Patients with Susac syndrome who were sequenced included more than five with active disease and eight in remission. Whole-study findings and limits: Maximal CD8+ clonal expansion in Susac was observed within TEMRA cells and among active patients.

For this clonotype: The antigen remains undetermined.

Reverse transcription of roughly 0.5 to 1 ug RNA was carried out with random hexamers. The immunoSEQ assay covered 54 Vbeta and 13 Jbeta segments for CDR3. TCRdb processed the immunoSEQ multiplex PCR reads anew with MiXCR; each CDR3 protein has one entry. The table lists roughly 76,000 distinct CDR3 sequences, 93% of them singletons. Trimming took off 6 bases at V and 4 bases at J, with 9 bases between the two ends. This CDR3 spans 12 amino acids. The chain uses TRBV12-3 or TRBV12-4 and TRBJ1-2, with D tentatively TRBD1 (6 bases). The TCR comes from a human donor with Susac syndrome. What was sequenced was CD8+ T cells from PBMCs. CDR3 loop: CASSRGVYGYTF. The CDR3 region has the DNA TGTGCCAGCAGCAGGGGTGTCTATGGCTACACCTTC.